Each of the 8 T cell receptor beta chains below was sequenced from the same sample in a study of T cell responses to AZD1222 COVID-19 vaccine (dated by TCRdb to about 2021). Library creation used the immunoSEQ multiplex PCR assay. Sourced from immuneACCESS, this table was stored by TCRdb with only in-frame sequences that have V and J called. A share of the clones is absent; for the studies checked, an unresolved V gene accounts for under half, and the remainder has no known explanation. This sample has under 200,000 clones in its table, and around 93% of those were observed once. Jointly, the top ten make up under 2.5% of the sample. The time point label here, explained by the study, means: baseline before first vaccination. Specimen: peripheral blood, collected on day 0 of AZD1222 vaccination. The source of these receptors is an adult in good health.

The gene calls are TRBV7-7 and TRBJ2-1, with 7 nucleotides matching TRBD2. After removal of 4 bases from V and 0 bases from J, the junction contained 6 bases not matched to a gene. The length of the CDR3 is 16 residues. Germline V CDR1 and CDR2: SSHAT, FNYEAQ (reference sequence). CDR3 nucleotides: TGTGCCAGCAGCTCCACAGCGGGGAGCTCCTACAATGAGCAGTTCTTC. This sequence encodes CASSSTAGSSYNEQFF.

The chain couples TRBV5-1 to TRBJ1-2, with a possible D match to TRBD1 (5 bases). The V gene lost 4 bases and the J gene lost 4 bases, with 26 bases spanning the gap. There are 18 residues in the CDR3. Germline assignment: CDR1 SGHRS and CDR2 YFSETQ. CDR3 nucleotide sequence: TGCGCCAGCAGCGCCGACCGGGCAGGGACGAACTTACCCTATGGCTACACCTTC. Translation: CASSADRAGTNLPYGYTF.

The chain couples TRBV3-1 (or the pseudogene TRBV3-2) to TRBJ1-6; no definite D call. V dropped 10 bases and J dropped 0 bases, with 13 bases sitting between them. Germline V gene sequence: CDR1 LGHDT, CDR2 YNNKEL (reference sequence). This CDR3 spans 15 amino acids. In DNA, the CDR3 is TGTGCCACCCGGGCCTTAGGCTCCTATAATTCACCCCTCCACTTT. Translation gives CATRALGSYNSPLHF.

The rearrangement uses TRBV28 and TRBJ1-3; D unresolved. V was cut by 5 bases and J by 7 bases, with 15 bases left in between. Germline assignment: CDR1 MDHEN and CDR2 SYDVKM. CDR3 length equals 14 residues. CDR3 protein: CASSPPGNRNTIYF. In DNA form, the CDR3 reads TGTGCCAGCAGTCCCCCCGGTAATCGGAACACCATATATTTT.

A remark on this clone: Other DNA variants within this sample encode the same CDR3. The V gene is TRBV19, the J gene TRBJ1-2; D is ambiguous. Trimming removed 3 bases from V and 2 bases from J, with 10 bases in between. The CDR3 runs 14 residues. In germline, CDR1 is LNHDA, CDR2 SQIVND (reference sequence). CDR3 sequence: CASSILGPNYGYTF. CDR3 sequence (DNA): TGTGCCAGTAGTATCCTGGGCCCAAACTATGGCTACACCTTC.

V and J are TRBV5-1 and TRBJ1-2, with D possibly TRBD1 on 6 matching bases. The CDR3 is 13 amino acids. The germline V gene encodes CDR1 SGHRS and CDR2 YFSETQ. V was pared by 3 bases and J by 2 bases, with 8 bases between. DNA for the CDR3: TGCGCCAGCAGCTGGACAGAGAACTATGGCTACACCTTC. Its protein product is CASSWTENYGYTF.

The chain uses TRBV5-6 and TRBJ1-1, with D possibly matching TRBD1 (5 bases). V lost 3 bases to trimming and J lost 4 bases, with 19 bases between them. The germline gives CDR1 SGHDT, CDR2 YYEEEE. The CDR3 consists of 16 residues. CDR3 in amino acids: CASSSRTWYTRTEAFF. CDR3 in DNA: TGTGCCAGCAGCTCCCGGACATGGTATACTCGCACTGAAGCTTTCTTT.

V is TRBV30 and J is TRBJ1-5, with TRBD1 matching over 7 bases. Looked up from germline, CDR1 is GTSNPN and CDR2 is SVGIG (reference sequence). Losses at the gene ends were 5 bases for V and 7 bases for J; bases not matched to a gene: 8. The CDR3 runs 13 residues. The CDR3 DNA reads TGTGCCTGGGAGAGACAGGGAGGACAGCCCCAGCATTTT. It encodes CAWERQGGQPQHF.